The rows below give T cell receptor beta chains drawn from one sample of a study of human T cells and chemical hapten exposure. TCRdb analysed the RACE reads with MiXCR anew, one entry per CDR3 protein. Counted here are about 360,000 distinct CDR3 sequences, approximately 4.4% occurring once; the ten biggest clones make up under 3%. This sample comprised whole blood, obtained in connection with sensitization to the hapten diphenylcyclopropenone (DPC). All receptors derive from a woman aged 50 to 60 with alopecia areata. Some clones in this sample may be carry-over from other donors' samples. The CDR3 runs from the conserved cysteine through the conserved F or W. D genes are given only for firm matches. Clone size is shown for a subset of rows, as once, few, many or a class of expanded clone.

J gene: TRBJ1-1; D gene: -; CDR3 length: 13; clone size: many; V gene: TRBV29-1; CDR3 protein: CSVDVSLGTEAFF; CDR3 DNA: TGCAGCGTGGATGTATCGTTGGGCACTGAAGCTTTCTTT
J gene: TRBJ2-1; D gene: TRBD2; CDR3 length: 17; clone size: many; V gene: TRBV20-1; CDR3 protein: CSARVGGGAGTRNEQFF; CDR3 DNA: TGCAGTGCTAGAGTGGGCGGGGGGGCAGGTACGAGAAATGAGCAGTTCTTC
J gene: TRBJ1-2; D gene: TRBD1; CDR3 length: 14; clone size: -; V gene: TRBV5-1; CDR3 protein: CASSSQGSGYGYTF; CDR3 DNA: TGCGCCAGCAGCTCACAGGGGTCGGGGTATGGCTACACCTTC
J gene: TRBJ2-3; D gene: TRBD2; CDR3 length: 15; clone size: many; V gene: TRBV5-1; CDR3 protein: CASSLSGTTTDTQYF; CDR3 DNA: TGCGCCAGCAGCTTGTCCGGGACTACCACAGATACGCAGTATTTT
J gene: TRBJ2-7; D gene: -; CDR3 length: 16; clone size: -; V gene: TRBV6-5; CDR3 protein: CASSYYVEEGRYEQYF; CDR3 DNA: TGTGCCAGCAGTTACTACGTCGAGGAGGGCCGCTACGAGCAGTACTTC
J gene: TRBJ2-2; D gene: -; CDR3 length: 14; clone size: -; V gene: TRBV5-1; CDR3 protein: CASSLAVGTGELFF; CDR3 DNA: TGCGCCAGCAGCTTGGCCGTTGGCACCGGGGAGCTGTTTTTT
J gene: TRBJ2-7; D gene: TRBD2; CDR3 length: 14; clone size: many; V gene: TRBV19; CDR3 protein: CASRGLAGGSEQYF; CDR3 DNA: TGTGCCAGTCGCGGACTAGCGGGAGGGAGTGAGCAGTACTTC
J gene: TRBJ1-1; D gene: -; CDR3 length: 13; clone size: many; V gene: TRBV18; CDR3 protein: CASSPNLNTEAFF; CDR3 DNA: TGTGCCAGCTCCCCTAATCTGAACACTGAAGCTTTCTTT
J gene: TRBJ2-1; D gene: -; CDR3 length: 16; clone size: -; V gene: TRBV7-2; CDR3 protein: CASTGGRDSNYNEQFF; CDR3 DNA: TGTGCCAGCACCGGGGGCCGGGACTCCAACTACAATGAGCAGTTCTTC
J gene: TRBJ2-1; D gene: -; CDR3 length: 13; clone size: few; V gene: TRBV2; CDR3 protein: CASSGNHPREQFF; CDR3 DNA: TGTGCCAGCAGTGGGAACCACCCTAGGGAGCAGTTCTTC
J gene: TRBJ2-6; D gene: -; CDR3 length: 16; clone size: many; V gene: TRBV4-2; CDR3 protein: CASSLTWDSGANVLTF; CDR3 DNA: TGTGCCAGCAGCCTTACATGGGACTCTGGGGCCAACGTCCTGACTTTC
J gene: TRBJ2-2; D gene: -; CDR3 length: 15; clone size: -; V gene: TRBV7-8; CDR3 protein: CASRSPAANTGELFF; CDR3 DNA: TGTGCCAGCAGGTCCCCAGCGGCTAACACCGGGGAGCTGTTTTTT
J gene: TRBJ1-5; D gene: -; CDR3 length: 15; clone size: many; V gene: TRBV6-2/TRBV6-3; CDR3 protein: CASRRLAPSNQPQHF; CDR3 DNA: TGTGCCAGCAGAAGACTTGCGCCTAGCAATCAGCCCCAGCATTTT
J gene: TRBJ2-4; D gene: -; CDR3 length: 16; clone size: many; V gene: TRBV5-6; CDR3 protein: CASSLVTERDKNIQYF; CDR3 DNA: TGTGCCAGCAGCTTGGTTACCGAGAGGGACAAAAACATTCAGTACTTC
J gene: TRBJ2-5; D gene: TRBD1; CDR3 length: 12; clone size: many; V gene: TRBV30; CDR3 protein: CAWSTGGETQYF; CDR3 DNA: TGTGCCTGGAGCACAGGGGGTGAGACCCAGTACTTC
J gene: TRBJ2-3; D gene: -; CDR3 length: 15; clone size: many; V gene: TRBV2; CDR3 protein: CASSTDRFSTDTQYF; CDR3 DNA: TGTGCCAGCAGTACCGACAGGTTCAGCACAGATACGCAGTATTTT
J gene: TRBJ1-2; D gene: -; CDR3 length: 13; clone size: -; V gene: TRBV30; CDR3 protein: CAWSEVGVSDYTF; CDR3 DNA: TGTGCCTGGAGCGAGGTGGGGGTTTCTGACTACACCTTC
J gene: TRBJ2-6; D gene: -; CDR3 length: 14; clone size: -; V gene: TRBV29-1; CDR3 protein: CSADLTPGANVLTF; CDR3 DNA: TGCAGCGCCGACCTGACGCCTGGGGCCAACGTCCTGACTTTC
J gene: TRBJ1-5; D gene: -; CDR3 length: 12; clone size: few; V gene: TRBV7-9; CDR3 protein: CASSLGPSWQHF; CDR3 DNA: TGTGCCAGCAGCTTAGGGCCCTCGTGGCAGCATTTT
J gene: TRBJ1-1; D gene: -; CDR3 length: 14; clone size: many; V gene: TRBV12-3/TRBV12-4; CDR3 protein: CASSFLPGYTEAFF; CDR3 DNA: TGTGCCAGCAGTTTCTTGCCGGGGTACACTGAAGCTTTCTTT
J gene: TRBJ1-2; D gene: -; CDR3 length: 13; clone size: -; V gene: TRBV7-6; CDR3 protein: CASSPQDSYGYTF; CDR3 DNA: TGTGCCAGCAGCCCCCAGGACAGCTATGGCTACACCTTC
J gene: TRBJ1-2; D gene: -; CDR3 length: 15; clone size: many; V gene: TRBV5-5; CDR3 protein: CASGGYRMDNYGYTF; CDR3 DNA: TGTGCCAGCGGGGGATATCGGATGGATAACTATGGCTACACCTTC
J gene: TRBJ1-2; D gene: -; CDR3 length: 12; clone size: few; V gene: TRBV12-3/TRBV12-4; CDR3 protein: CASSQGGSGYTF; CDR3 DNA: TGTGCCAGCAGTCAGGGTGGTAGTGGCTACACCTTC
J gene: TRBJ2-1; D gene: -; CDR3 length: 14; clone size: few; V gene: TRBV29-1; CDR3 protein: CSVLLPLSYNEQFF; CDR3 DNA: TGCAGCGTTCTGCTACCCCTCTCCTACAATGAGCAGTTCTTC
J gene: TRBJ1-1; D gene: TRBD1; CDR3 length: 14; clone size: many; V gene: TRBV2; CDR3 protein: CASSLRQGNAEAFF; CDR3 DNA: TGTGCCAGCAGTTTACGACAGGGGAACGCTGAAGCTTTCTTT
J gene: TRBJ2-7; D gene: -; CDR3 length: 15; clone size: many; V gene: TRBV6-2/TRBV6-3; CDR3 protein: CASTPDGSFGDEQYF; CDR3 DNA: TGTGCCAGCACTCCGGACGGGAGCTTCGGGGACGAGCAGTACTTC
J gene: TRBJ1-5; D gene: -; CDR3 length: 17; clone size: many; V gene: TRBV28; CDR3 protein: CASRPTSGIRGNQPQHF; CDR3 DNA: TGTGCCAGCAGACCGACTAGCGGGATCCGTGGCAATCAGCCCCAGCATTTT
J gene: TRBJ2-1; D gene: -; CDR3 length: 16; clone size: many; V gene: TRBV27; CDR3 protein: CASSSILANAYNEQFF; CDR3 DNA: TGTGCCAGCAGTTCGATACTAGCCAATGCCTACAATGAGCAGTTCTTC
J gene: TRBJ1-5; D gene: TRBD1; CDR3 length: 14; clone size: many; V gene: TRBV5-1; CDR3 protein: CASSGGQGDQPQHF; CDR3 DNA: TGCGCCAGCAGCGGAGGACAGGGGGATCAGCCCCAGCATTTT
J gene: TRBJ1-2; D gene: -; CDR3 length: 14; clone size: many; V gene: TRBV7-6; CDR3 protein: CASSLDTGNYGYTF; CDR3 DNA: TGTGCCAGCAGCTTAGATACAGGGAACTATGGCTACACCTTC
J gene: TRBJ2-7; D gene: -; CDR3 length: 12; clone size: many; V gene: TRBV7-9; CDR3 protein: CARRPWPYEQYF; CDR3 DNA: TGTGCCAGGAGGCCTTGGCCCTACGAGCAGTACTTC
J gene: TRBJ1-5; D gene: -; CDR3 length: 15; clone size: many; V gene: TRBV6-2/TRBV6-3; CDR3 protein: CASTPREGNNQPQHF; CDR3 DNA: TGTGCCAGCACCCCCCGTGAGGGTAACAATCAGCCCCAGCATTTT
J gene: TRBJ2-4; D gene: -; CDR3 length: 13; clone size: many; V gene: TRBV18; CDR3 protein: CASSAGYKNIQYF; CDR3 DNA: TGTGCCAGCTCGGCGGGATACAAAAACATTCAGTACTTC
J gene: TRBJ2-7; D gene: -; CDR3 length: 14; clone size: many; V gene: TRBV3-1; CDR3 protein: CASSPGTETYEQYF; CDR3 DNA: TGTGCCAGCAGCCCCGGGACCGAAACCTACGAGCAGTACTTC
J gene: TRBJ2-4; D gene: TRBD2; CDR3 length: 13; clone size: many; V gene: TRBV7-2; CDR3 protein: CASTPGLANIQYF; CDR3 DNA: TGTGCCAGCACCCCTGGACTAGCCAACATTCAGTACTTC
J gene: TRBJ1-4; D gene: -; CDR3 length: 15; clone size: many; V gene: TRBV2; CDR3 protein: CASRTLRGVNEKLFF; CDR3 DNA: TGTGCCAGCAGGACCCTGCGGGGGGTTAATGAAAAACTGTTTTTT
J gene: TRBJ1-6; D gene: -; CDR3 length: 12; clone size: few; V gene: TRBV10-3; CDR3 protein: CAIRRLNSPLHF; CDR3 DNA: TGTGCCATCAGGAGACTTAATTCACCCCTCCACTTT
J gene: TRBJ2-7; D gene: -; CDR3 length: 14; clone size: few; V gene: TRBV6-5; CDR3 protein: CASSYAGNAYEQYF; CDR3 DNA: TGTGCCAGCAGTTACGCGGGAAACGCCTACGAGCAGTACTTC
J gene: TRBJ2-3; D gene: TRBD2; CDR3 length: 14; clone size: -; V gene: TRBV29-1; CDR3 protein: CSVRGREGRDTQYF; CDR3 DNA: TGCAGCGTAAGGGGGCGGGAGGGCCGAGATACGCAGTATTTT
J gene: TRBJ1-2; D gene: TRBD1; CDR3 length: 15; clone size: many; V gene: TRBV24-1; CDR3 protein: CATSDSGQGNYGYTF; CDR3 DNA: TGTGCCACCAGTGATTCCGGACAGGGCAACTATGGCTACACCTTC
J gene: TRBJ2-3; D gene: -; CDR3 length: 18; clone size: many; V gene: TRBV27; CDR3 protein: CASSFNLPRDLITDTQYF; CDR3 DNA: TGTGCCAGCAGTTTCAATCTCCCCCGGGACTTGATCACAGATACGCAGTATTTT
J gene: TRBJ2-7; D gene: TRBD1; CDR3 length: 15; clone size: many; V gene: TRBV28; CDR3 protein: CASSTVGTATYEQYF; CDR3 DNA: TGTGCCAGCAGTACGGTGGGGACAGCCACCTACGAGCAGTACTTC
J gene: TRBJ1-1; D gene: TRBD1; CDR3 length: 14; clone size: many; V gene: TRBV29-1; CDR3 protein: CSVGIQGANTEAFF; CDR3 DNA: TGCAGCGTTGGTATTCAGGGGGCGAACACTGAAGCTTTCTTT